Below, one T cell receptor beta chain is given with its context. Seattle researchers signed up patients amid active infection and tracked them longitudinally. The data stem from a study of blood T cell repertoires in COVID-19. The ends were cut back, 3 bases at V and 0 bases at J, with 12 bases in the middle. The CDR3 runs to 16 residues. Germline V gene lookup returns CDR1 MNHNS and CDR2 SASEGT. Study processing details: Reference gene primer amplification gave estimated nucleated cell counts. The method was immunoSEQ multiplex PCR; TCRdb's version includes in-frame clones alone and lacks a portion of them. The V and J calls and clone size come from that table; D and trimming were worked out from the DNA. Of 130,000 to 150,000 clones in the sample, roughly three quarters were seen once.

Material: peripheral blood. The V and J genes are TRBV6-1 and TRBJ1-5; a possible D gene is TRBD1 (5 bases). The source is a woman in her seventies with COVID-19, enrolled during active disease. The CDR3 here is CASSEFVGVSNQPQHF. In DNA form, the CDR3 reads TGTGCCAGCAGTGAGTTCGTAGGGGTTAGCAATCAGCCCCAGCATTTT.